This TCR beta chain is drawn from a study of blood T cell repertoires in COVID-19. Study as a whole: Acute and convalescent COVID-19 specimens originated in the United States, Italy and Spain. PBMCs, B-cell-depleted T cells, or T cells were the source of the cDNA or gDNA that made up the material.

Germline-derived CDR1 and CDR2 are SGHTA and FQGNSA. This CDR3 spans 14 amino acids. V shed 2 bases and J 6 bases; nucleotides not matched to a gene: 7. In the source study's methods: Using reference gene primer amplification, nucleated cell counts were estimated. Produced via immunoSEQ multiplex PCR; TCRdb's table is partial and in-frame only. That table gives V, J and clone size, and the DNA gave D and trimming. This table has over 150,000 clones, about four fifths appearing once. The chain carries TRBV7-2 and TRBJ2-7; TRBD1 agrees at 7 bases. This TCR was sampled from a human donor in a cohort sampled during active COVID-19. The sample comprised peripheral blood. CDR3 in amino acids: CASSLTQGMGEQYF. In nucleotides, the CDR3 is TGTGCCAGCAGCTTAACACAGGGGATGGGCGAGCAGTACTTC.